The 5 T cell receptor beta chains reported below all come from one sample, sequenced in a study of cytomegalovirus exposure and HLA in healthy donors (dated by TCRdb to 2017 to 2019). Libraries were built with the immunoSEQ multiplex PCR assay. TCRdb obtained this table from immuneACCESS and retained in-frame rearrangements with V and J assigned. These tables miss some clones; where compared with another copy, unresolved V genes account for less than half of the shortfall, and the remainder is unexplained. This sample comprises fewer than 90,000 clones, approximately 81% of them detected only once. Jointly, the top ten make up around 10% of the sample. The sample comprised PBMCs. Every receptor here comes from a woman aged 18-35 years in good health and CMV-seropositive.

The V call is TRBV4-3, the J call TRBJ1-6; a possible D gene is TRBD1 (5 bases). From germline, CDR1 is LGHNA and CDR2 YSLEER. The ends were cut back, 3 bases at V and 12 bases at J, with 15 bases in the middle. The CDR3 contains 14 residues. The CDR3: CASSQKGTGVPLHF. In DNA, the CDR3 is TGCGCCAGCAGCCAGAAAGGAACGGGGGTACCCCTCCACTTT.

The CDR3 DNA reads TGCGCCAGCAGCCAAGATACGGATCAGCCCCAGCATTTT. As protein: CASSQDTDQPQHF. The chain has TRBV4-1 and TRBJ1-5; D not resolved. CDR3 length: 13 amino acids. Per germline, CDR1 MGHRA and CDR2 YSYEKL. V lost 0 bases and J lost 5, with 5 bases in between.

The rearrangement joins TRBV9 to TRBJ2-1; 7 nucleotides line up with TRBD1. Germline CDR1 is SGDLS and CDR2 is YYNGEE. V was pared by 0 bases and J by 0 bases, with 9 bases of the junction left unmatched. The CDR3 consists of 18 residues. The CDR3 nucleotides read TGTGCCAGCAGCGTAGTTCCCCGCGAGGGGGCCTCCTACAATGAGCAGTTCTTC. Its protein is CASSVVPREGASYNEQFF.

The rearrangement links TRBV5-4 to TRBJ2-5, with D tentatively TRBD1 (6 bases). The CDR3 covers 15 residues. Germline V lookup: CDR1 SGHNT, CDR2 YYREEE (reference sequence). Trimming stripped 3 bases from V and 5 bases from J, with 17 bases between. The CDR3 nucleotides read TGTGCCAGCAGCTACGCAAAGACAGGCTTCGAGACCCAGTACTTC. Translated: CASSYAKTGFETQYF.

V usage is TRBV19 and J usage is TRBJ1-5, with D possibly TRBD1 on 6 matching bases. Germline V gene lookup returns CDR1 LNHDA and CDR2 SQIVND (reference sequence). Trimming shortened V by 6 bases and J by 3 bases, and 15 bases separated the two germline ends. The CDR3 consists of 15 residues. The CDR3 region is CASSELQGTNQPQHF. The DNA for the CDR3 is TGTGCCAGTAGCGAATTACAGGGAACCAATCAGCCCCAGCATTTT.